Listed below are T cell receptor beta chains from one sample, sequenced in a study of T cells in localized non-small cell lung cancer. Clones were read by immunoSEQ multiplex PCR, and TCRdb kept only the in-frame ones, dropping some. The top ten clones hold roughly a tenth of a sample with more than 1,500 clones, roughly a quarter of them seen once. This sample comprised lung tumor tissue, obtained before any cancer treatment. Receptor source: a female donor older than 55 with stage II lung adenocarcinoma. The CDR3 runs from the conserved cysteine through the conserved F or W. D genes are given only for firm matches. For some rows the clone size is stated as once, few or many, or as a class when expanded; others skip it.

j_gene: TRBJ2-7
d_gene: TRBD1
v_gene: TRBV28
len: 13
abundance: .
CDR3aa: CASRGQGEYEQYF
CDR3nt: TGTGCCAGCAGGGGACAGGGGGAATACGAGCAGTACTTC

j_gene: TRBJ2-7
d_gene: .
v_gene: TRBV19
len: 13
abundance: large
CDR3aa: CASSIDPGQGQYF
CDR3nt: TGTGCCAGTAGTATAGATCCCGGCCAGGGACAGTACTTC

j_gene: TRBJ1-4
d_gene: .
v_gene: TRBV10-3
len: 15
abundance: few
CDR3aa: CAISELVGLNEKLFF
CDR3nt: TGTGCCATCAGTGAGCTGGTAGGGCTTAATGAAAAACTGTTTTTT

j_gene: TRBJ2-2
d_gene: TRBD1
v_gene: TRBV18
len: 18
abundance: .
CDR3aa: CASSPYRQGAANTGELFF
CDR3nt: TGTGCCAGCTCACCGTATCGACAGGGGGCCGCGAACACCGGGGAGCTGTTTTTT

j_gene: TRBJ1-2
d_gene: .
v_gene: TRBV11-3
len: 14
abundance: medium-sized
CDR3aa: CASSLSGPNYGYTF
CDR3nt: TGTGCCAGCAGCTTATCAGGTCCTAACTATGGCTACACCTTC

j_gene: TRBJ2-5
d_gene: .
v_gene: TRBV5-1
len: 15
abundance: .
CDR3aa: CASSGGDTSQETQYF
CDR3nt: TGCGCCAGCAGCGGGGGGGACACTAGCCAAGAGACCCAGTACTTC

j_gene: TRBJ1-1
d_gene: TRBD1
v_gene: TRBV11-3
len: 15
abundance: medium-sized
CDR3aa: CASSQGQGRETEAFF
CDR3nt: TGTGCCAGCAGCCAGGGACAGGGGCGGGAAACTGAAGCTTTCTTT

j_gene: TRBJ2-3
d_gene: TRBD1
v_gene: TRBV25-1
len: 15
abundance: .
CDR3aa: CASSAIRTGVYTQYF
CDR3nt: TGTGCCAGCAGTGCCATACGGACAGGGGTTTATACGCAGTATTTT

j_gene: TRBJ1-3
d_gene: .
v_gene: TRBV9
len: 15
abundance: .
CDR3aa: CASSGWGFSGNTIYF
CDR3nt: TGTGCCAGCAGCGGATGGGGGTTCTCTGGAAACACCATATATTTT

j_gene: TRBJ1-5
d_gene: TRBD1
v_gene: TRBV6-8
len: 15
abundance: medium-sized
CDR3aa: CASSGQGFLNQPQHF
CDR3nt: TGTGCCAGCAGTGGACAGGGGTTCCTCAATCAGCCCCAGCATTTT

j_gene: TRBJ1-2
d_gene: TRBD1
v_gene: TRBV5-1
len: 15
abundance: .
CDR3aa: CASSLLTGFDYGYTF
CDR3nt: TGCGCCAGCAGCTTATTGACAGGGTTCGACTATGGCTACACCTTC

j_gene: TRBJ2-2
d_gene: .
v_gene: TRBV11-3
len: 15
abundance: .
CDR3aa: CASSFMVLNTGELFF
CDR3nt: TGTGCCAGCAGCTTTATGGTTCTGAACACCGGGGAGCTGTTTTTT

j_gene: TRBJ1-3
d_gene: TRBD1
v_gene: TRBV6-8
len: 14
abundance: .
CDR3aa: CASRTGGEGNTIYF
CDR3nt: TGTGCCAGCAGGACAGGGGGCGAAGGAAACACCATATATTTT

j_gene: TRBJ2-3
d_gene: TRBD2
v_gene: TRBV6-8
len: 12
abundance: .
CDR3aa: CASSYSSGRPGF
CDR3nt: TGTGCCAGCAGTTATTCGAGCGGGAGACCCGGATTT

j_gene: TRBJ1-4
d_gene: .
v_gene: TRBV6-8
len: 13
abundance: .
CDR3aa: CASSRQANEKLFF
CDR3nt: TGTGCCAGCAGCCGGCAGGCTAATGAAAAACTGTTTTTT

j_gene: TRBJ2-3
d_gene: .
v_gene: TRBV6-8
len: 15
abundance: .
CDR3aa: CASSYGSGVPDTQYF
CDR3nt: TGTGCCAGCAGTTACGGGTCGGGGGTACCAGATACGCAGTATTTT

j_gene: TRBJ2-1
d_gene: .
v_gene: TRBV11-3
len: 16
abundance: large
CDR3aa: CASSLDEQAIYNEQFF
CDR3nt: TGTGCCAGCAGCTTAGATGAACAGGCGATCTACAATGAGCAGTTCTTC

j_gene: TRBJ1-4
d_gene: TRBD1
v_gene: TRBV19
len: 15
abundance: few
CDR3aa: CASSIVAAGGEKLFF
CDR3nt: TGTGCCAGTAGTATAGTAGCGGCAGGGGGAGAAAAACTGTTTTTT

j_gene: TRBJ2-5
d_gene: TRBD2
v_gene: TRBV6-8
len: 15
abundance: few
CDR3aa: CASRALGLAGETQYF
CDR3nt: TGTGCCAGCAGAGCATTGGGACTAGCGGGAGAGACCCAGTACTTC

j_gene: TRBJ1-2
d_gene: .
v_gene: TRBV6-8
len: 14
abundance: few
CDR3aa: CASSFRGDSYGYTF
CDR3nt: TGTGCCAGCAGCTTCCGAGGAGATAGCTATGGCTACACCTTC

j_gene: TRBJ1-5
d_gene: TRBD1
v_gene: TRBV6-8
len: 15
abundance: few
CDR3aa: CASSPETGGNQPQHF
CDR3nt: TGTGCCAGCAGTCCCGAAACAGGGGGCAATCAGCCCCAGCATTTT

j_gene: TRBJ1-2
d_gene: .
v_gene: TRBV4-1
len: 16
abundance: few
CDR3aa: CASRRGADGANYGYTF
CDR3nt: TGCGCCAGCAGGCGCGGGGCCGATGGGGCTAACTATGGCTACACCTTC

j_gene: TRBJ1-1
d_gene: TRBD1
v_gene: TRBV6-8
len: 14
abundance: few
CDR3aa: CASSDRQGMTEAFF
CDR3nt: TGTGCCAGCAGTGACAGACAGGGGATGACTGAAGCTTTCTTT

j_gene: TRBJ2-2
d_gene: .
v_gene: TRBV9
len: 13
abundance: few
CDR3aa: CASSVAVTGELFF
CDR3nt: TGTGCCAGCAGCGTAGCCGTAACCGGGGAGCTGTTTTTT

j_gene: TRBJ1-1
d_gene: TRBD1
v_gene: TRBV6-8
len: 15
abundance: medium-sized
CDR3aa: CASIRTGGGNTEAFF
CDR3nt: TGTGCCAGCATCCGGACAGGGGGCGGGAACACTGAAGCTTTCTTT

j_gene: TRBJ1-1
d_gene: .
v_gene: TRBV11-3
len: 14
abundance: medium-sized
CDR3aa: CASNRLGRRDEAFF
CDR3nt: TGTGCCAGCAACCGACTCGGCAGGAGAGATGAAGCTTTCTTT

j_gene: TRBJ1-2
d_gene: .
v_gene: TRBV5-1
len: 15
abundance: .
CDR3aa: CASSLTRQTSYGYTF
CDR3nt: TGCGCCAGCAGCTTGACCCGACAGACCTCGTATGGCTACACCTTC

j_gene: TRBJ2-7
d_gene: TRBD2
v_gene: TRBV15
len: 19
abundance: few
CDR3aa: CATSRDLFTGLAGPYEQYF
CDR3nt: TGTGCCACCAGCAGGGATCTTTTTACCGGGCTAGCGGGACCCTACGAGCAGTACTTC

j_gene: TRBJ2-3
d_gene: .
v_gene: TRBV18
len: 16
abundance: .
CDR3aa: CASSKSPGSSTDTQYF
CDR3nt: TGTGCCAGCTCAAAAAGCCCCGGGAGCAGCACAGATACGCAGTATTTT

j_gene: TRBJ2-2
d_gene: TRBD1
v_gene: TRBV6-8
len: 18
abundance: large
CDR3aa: CASSEAGTGAANTGELFF
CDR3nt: TGTGCCAGCAGTGAGGCCGGGACAGGGGCCGCGAACACCGGGGAGCTGTTTTTT

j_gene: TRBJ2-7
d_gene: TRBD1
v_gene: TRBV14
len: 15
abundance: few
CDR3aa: CASSQGDRVQRRQYF
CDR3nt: TGTGCCAGCAGCCAAGGGGACAGGGTACAACGTCGGCAGTACTTC

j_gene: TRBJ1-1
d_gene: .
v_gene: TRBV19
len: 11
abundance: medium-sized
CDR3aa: CASLLGTEAFF
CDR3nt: TGTGCCAGCCTGCTGGGCACTGAAGCTTTCTTT

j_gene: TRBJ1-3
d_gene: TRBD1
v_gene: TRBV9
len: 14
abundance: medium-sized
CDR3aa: CASSLQGAGNTIYF
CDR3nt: TGTGCCAGCAGCCTACAGGGGGCTGGAAACACCATATATTTT

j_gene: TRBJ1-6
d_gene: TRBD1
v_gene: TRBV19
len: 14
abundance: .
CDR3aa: CASSTRDRGSPLHF
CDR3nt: TGTGCCAGTAGTACCCGGGACAGGGGTTCACCCCTCCACTTT

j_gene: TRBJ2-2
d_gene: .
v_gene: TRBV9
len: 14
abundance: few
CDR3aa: CASSTHSVPGELFF
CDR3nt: TGTGCCAGCAGCACCCACAGCGTACCCGGGGAGCTGTTTTTT

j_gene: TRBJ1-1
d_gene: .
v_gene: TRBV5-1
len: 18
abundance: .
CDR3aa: CASSLIRGPRSSGTEAFF
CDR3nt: TGCGCCAGCAGCTTGATAAGGGGCCCGCGGAGTAGTGGCACTGAAGCTTTCTTT

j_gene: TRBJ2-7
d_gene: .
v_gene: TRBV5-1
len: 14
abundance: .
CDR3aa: CASSLVLGSYEQYF
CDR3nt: TGCGCCAGCAGCTTGGTCTTGGGTTCCTACGAGCAGTACTTC

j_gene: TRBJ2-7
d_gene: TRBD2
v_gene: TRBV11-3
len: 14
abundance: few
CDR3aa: CASSILRTSTEQYF
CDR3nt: TGTGCCAGCAGCATCCTTCGGACTAGCACCGAGCAGTACTTC

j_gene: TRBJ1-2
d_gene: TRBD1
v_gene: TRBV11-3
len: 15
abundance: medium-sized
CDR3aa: CASSLQGAPGYGYTF
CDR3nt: TGTGCCAGCAGCTTACAGGGGGCGCCGGGCTATGGCTACACCTTC

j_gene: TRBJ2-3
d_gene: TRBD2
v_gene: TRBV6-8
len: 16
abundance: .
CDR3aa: CASSGSSGGVTDTQYF
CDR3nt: TGTGCCAGCAGTGGGTCTAGCGGGGGCGTCACAGATACGCAGTATTTT

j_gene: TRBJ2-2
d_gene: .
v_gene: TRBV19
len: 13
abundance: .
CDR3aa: CASADANTGELFF
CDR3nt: TGTGCCAGTGCGGACGCGAACACCGGGGAGCTGTTTTTT

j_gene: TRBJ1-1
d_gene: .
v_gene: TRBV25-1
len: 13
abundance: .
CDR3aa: CASSTTGNTEAFF
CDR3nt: TGTGCCAGCAGTACTACAGGGAACACTGAAGCTTTCTTT

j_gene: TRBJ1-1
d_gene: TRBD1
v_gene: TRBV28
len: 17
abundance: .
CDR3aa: CASRSPGGPFVWTEAFF
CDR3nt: TGTGCCAGCAGATCACCAGGGGGCCCCTTTGTTTGGACTGAAGCTTTCTTT

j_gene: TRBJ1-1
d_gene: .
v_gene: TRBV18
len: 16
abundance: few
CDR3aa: CASSPLPPLSNTEAFF
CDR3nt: TGTGCCAGCTCACCCCTTCCTCCTCTCTCGAACACTGAAGCTTTCTTT

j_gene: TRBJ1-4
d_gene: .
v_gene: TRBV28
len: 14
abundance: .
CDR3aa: CASSSGLLNEKLFF
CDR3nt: TGTGCCAGCAGTTCTGGGCTCCTTAATGAAAAACTGTTTTTT

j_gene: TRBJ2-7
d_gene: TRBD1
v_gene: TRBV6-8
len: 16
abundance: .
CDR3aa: CASSSKGQGVRDEQYF
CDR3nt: TGTGCCAGCAGTTCCAAGGGACAGGGGGTAAGGGACGAGCAGTACTTC

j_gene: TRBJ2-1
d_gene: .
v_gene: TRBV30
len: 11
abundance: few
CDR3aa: CAWGGSNEQFF
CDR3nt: TGTGCCTGGGGGGGGTCAAATGAGCAGTTCTTC

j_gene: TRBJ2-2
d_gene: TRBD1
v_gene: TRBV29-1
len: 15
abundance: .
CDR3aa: CSVKFPGQGTGELFF
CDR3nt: TGCAGCGTCAAGTTCCCGGGACAGGGGACCGGGGAGCTGTTTTTT

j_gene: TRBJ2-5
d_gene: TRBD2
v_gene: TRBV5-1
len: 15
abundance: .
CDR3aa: CASRSTSGRQETQYF
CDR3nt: TGCGCCAGCAGATCGACTAGCGGGAGACAAGAGACCCAGTACTTC